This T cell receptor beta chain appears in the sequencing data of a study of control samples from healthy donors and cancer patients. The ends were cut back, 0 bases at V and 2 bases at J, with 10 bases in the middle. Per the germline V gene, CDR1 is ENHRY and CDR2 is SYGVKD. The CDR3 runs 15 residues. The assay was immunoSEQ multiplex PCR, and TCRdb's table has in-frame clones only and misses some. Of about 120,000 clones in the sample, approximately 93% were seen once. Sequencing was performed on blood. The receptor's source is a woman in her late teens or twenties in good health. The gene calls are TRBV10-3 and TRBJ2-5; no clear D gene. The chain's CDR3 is CAISESPPHQETQYF. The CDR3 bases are TGTGCCATCAGTGAGTCCCCCCCCCATCAAGAGACCCAGTACTTC.